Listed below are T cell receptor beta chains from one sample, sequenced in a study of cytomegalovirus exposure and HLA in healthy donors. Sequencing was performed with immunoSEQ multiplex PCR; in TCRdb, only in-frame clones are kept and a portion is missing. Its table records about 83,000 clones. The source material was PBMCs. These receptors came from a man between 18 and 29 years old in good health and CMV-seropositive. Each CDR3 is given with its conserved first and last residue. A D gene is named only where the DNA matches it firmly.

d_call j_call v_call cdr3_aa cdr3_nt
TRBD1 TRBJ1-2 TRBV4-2 CASSQISIPTGTGELRWSYTF TGTGCCAGCAGCCAGATATCAATACCAACCGGGACAGGGGAGTTACGGTGGAGCTACACCTTC
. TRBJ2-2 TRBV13 CASSLETSIGELFF TGTGCCAGCAGCTTAGAGACTTCGATCGGGGAGCTGTTTTTT
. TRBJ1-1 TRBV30 CAWSVLSEAFF TGTGCCTGGAGTGTCCTCTCTGAAGCTTTCTTT
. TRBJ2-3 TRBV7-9 CASRRTVADTQYF TGTGCCAGCAGGAGGACAGTGGCAGATACGCAGTATTTT
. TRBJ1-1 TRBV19 CASSIRGQLSITEAFF TGTGCCAGTAGTATAAGAGGGCAGCTCTCCATAACTGAAGCTTTCTTT
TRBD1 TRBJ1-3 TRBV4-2 CASSQDRGGNTIYF TGTGCCAGCAGCCAAGACAGGGGGGGAAACACCATATATTTT
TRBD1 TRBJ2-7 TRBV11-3 CASSEGQGYEQYF TGTGCCAGCAGCGAAGGACAGGGCTACGAGCAGTACTTC
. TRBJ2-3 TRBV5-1 CASSRDPQRGDTQYF TGCGCCAGCAGCCGTGACCCTCAAAGGGGGGATACGCAGTATTTT
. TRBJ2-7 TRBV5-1 CASSQDLSYEQYF TGCGCCAGCAGCCAGGACTTATCCTACGAGCAGTACTTC
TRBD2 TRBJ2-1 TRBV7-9 CASSGPGTSGRHEQFF TGTGCCAGCAGCGGGCCCGGGACTAGCGGGAGACATGAGCAGTTCTTC
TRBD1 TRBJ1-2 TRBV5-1 CASSQHPGTGGFGYTF TGCGCCAGCAGCCAACATCCCGGGACAGGGGGCTTTGGCTACACCTTC
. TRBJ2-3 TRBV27 CASRVGGATDTQYF TGTGCCAGCAGAGTAGGGGGGGCCACAGATACGCAGTATTTT
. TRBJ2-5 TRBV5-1 CASSYNSETQYF TGCGCCAGCAGCTATAACTCGGAGACCCAGTACTTC
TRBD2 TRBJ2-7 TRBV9 CASSGTSGTYEQYF TGTGCCAGCAGCGGTACTAGCGGAACCTACGAGCAGTACTTC
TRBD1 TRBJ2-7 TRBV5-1 CASSLRQGAISSYEQYF TGCGCCAGCAGCTTGAGGCAGGGGGCCATCTCCTCCTACGAGCAGTACTTC
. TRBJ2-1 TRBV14 CASSFRRRYNEQFF TGTGCCAGCAGCTTTAGACGGAGATACAATGAGCAGTTCTTC
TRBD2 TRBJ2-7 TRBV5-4 CASSPGGTYEQYF TGTGCCAGCAGCCCGGGGGGGACCTACGAGCAGTACTTC
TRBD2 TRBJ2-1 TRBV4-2 CASSPGLAGYFGEQFF TGTGCCAGCAGCCCCGGACTAGCGGGGTATTTCGGTGAGCAGTTCTTC
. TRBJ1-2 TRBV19 CASSIWGRNYGYTF TGTGCCAGTAGTATTTGGGGCCGTAACTATGGCTACACCTTC